Each of the 2 T cell receptor beta chains below was sequenced from the same sample in a study of T cells in women clearing cervical HPV infection. Profiled with immunoSEQ multiplex PCR; TCRdb holds only in-frame clones, not every one. This table holds just under 35,000 clones. Material for sequencing was blood buffy coat. These receptors were taken from a woman between 18 and 70 years old with a cervical HPV16 infection that either progressed to CIN3+ or cleared (not recorded which).

About this clone: Read coverage stops 3 residues before the CDR3 terminus; the germline J gene supplies the remainder. This chain uses TRBV7-9 with TRBJ2-3; the match to TRBD1 covers 8 bases. This CDR3 region has 14 residues. Germline CDR1 reads SEHNR; CDR2 reads FQNEAQ (reference sequence). The chain's CDR3 is CASSSTGGGQPQYF. CDR3 DNA, as far as it was read: TGTGCCAGCAGCTCCACAGGGGGAGGTCAGCCG.

In regard to this clone: Read coverage stops 3 residues before the CDR3 terminus; the germline J gene supplies the remainder. J is TRBJ1-2 and V is TRBV6-2 or TRBV6-3; D not resolved. This CDR3 has 12 amino acids. Germline V gene sequence: CDR1 MNHEY, CDR2 SVGEGT. The CDR3 bases that were read are TGTGCCAGCAGCAGAGGTCCCCTGGGC. Encoded protein: CASSRGPLG. The CDR3 in its entirety is CASSRGPLGYTF.